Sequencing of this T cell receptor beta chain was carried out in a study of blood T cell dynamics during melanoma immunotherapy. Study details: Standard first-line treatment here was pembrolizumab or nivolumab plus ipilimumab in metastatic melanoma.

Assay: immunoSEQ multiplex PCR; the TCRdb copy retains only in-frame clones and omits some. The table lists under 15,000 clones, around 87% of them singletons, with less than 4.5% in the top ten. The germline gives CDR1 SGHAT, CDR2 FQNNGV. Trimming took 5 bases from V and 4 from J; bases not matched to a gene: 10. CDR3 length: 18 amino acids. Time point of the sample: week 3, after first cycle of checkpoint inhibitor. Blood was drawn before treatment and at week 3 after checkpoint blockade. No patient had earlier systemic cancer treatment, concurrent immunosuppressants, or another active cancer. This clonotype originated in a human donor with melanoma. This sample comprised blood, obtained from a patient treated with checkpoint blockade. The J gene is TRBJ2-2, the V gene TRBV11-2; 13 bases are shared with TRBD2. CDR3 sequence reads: CASSPGLAGVGGTGELFF. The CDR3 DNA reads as TGTGCCAGCAGCCCCGGACTAGCGGGAGTAGGAGGCACCGGGGAGCTGTTTTTT.